The clone carrying this T cell receptor beta chain was detected ten times or more. What it binds is not known. As to time point: newly diagnosed GD, antithyroid drugs for less than 3 months. Scientists built the TCR library using RNA that was extracted from PBMCs. iRepertoire HTBI primers and Arm-PCR of CDR3 regions built TCR beta libraries. In TCRdb, the multiplex PCR reads were re-called with MiXCR into one record per CDR3 protein. In the table there are 400,000 to 500,000 distinct CDR3 sequences, around 17% of which are singletons. The CDR3 sequence is 12 residues long. V lost 4 bases and J lost 5, with 3 bases in between. This entry comes from a study of regulatory T cells in long-lasting Graves disease. Findings of the study overall: Patients with persistent disease shared 2,900 or so public clonotypes, outpacing the 966 shared by new patients.

This sample also appeared in a second study, on T cells in Graves' hyperthyroidism and ophthalmopathy.

The TCR comes from a woman aged 18-30 years with Graves disease. Sequenced here: peripheral blood mononuclear cells (PBMCs), sampled at new diagnosis, from a patient treated with antithyroid drugs. The chain recombines TRBV12-3 or TRBV12-4 with TRBJ1-6; D ambiguous. CDR3 bases: TGTGCCAGCAGTTGGGATAATTCACCCCTCCACTTT. This encodes CASSWDNSPLHF.